The next 7 T cell receptor beta chains were all read from a single sample in a study of T cell responses to AZD1222 COVID-19 vaccine. Clones were sequenced by immunoSEQ multiplex PCR, and TCRdb holds only the in-frame ones, with some missing. In the table there are about 120,000 clones, about 90% of which are singletons. Sequenced here: peripheral blood, sampled on day 0 of AZD1222 vaccination. These receptors all come from an adult in good health.

The sample holds one count of this clone. The rearrangement joins TRBV24-1 to TRBJ1-5, with D perhaps TRBD1 (5 bases). The germline CDR1 and CDR2 sequences are KGHDR and SFDVKD. CDR3 length equals 14 residues. V was trimmed by 9 bases and J by 0 bases, leaving 11 bases between them. CDR3 residues: CATGQGVSNQPQHF. The CDR3 nucleotides are TGTGCCACCGGACAAGGCGTTAGCAATCAGCCCCAGCATTTT.

The V call is TRBV6-2 or TRBV6-3, the J call TRBJ2-3; the D gene is possibly TRBD2 (6 bases). The CDR3 sequence is 15 residues long. Trimming left V 2 bases short and J 9 bases short, with 18 bases between. Germline-derived CDR1 and CDR2 are MNHEY and SVGEGT. CDR3 residues: CASSYVAGSRMTQYF. The CDR3 nucleotides read TGTGCCAGCAGTTACGTTGCGGGGTCCAGGATGACGCAGTATTTT.

The chain couples TRBV7-8 to TRBJ2-7; 7 nucleotides line up with TRBD1. Per germline, CDR1 SGHVS and CDR2 FQNEAQ. The CDR3 covers 15 residues. V was pared by 5 bases and J by 2 bases, with 9 bases of the junction left unmatched. Here the CDR3 reads CASSQGQFLPYEQYF. The CDR3 DNA follows: TGTGCCAGCAGCCAGGGACAGTTTCTACCCTACGAGCAGTACTTC.

This rearrangement joins TRBV6-2 or TRBV6-3 to TRBJ1-5; perhaps TRBD1 as D (5 bases). Germline assignment: CDR1 MNHEY and CDR2 SVGEGT. This CDR3 has 16 residues. Trimming stripped 0 bases from V and 5 bases from J, with 14 bases between. The CDR3 here is CASSYSSAAGDQPQHF. The CDR3 DNA sequence: TGTGCCAGCAGTTACTCGTCGGCTGCGGGGGATCAGCCCCAGCATTTT.

The chain uses TRBV7-2 and TRBJ1-1; TRBD1 matches 8 bases. This CDR3 spans 15 amino acids. The trim removed 1 base at V and 11 bases at J, leaving 12 bases unmatched. From germline, CDR1 is SGHTA and CDR2 FQGNSA. For the CDR3, the DNA is TGTGCCAGCAGCTTAGGGTTGACAGGGGCGGTGGAGGCTTTCTTT. It translates to CASSLGLTGAVEAFF.

The chain is built from TRBV4-1 and TRBJ1-4; the match to TRBD1 covers 9 bases. The germline gives CDR1 MGHRA, CDR2 YSYEKL. Trimming at V came to 1 base and at J to 7 bases, leaving 7 bases not matched to a gene. CDR3 length: 16 residues. The CDR3 here is CASSQGGTGIGEKLFF. DNA of the CDR3: TGCGCCAGCAGCCAAGGTGGGACAGGGATAGGTGAAAAACTGTTTTTT.

The V and J genes are TRBV28 and TRBJ1-5; D gene unclear. The CDR3 covers 13 residues. From germline, CDR1 is MDHEN and CDR2 SYDVKM. V dropped 7 bases and J dropped 4 bases, with 11 bases sitting between them. The CDR3 coding sequence is TGTGCCAGCATAAGGGATCTTAATCAGCCCCAGCATTTT. Translation: CASIRDLNQPQHF.